These T cell receptor beta chains were read from a single sample in a study of naive and memory T cell subsets. MiXCR, applied by TCRdb to the UMI-ligation and nested PCR reads, yields one record per CDR3 protein. The sample has tens of thousands of distinct CDR3 sequences; approximately 7.1% are singletons. The starting material was skin, obtained from a tuberculin skin test site. The receptor set was obtained from an adult in good health. Each CDR3 is given with its conserved first and last residue. D genes are given only for firm matches. Only part of the rows carry a size: once, few, many, or a class if the clone is expanded.

many	TRBV20-1	TRBJ2-3	TRBD2	TGCAGTGCTAGGCCTAGCCTTCGGACTAGCGGACGCACAGATACGCAGTATTTT	CSARPSLRTSGRTDTQYF
many	TRBV7-9	TRBJ2-5	TRBD1	TGTGCCAGCAGCCCCCACACAGGGGGCTCCCAAGAGACCCAGTACTTC	CASSPHTGGSQETQYF
few	TRBV12-3/TRBV12-4	TRBJ1-2	NA	TGTGCCAGCAGTTTAGGGGCTCCTAACTATGGCTACACCTTC	CASSLGAPNYGYTF
NA	TRBV19	TRBJ2-3	NA	TGTGCCAGTAGATCCGCAGGGCGCCCCACAGATACGCAGTATTTT	CASRSAGRPTDTQYF
few	TRBV4-1	TRBJ2-3	TRBD1	TGCGCCAGCAGCCATATCCCGGGACAGGGGGCCGATACGCAGTATTTT	CASSHIPGQGADTQYF
many	TRBV5-1	TRBJ2-7	NA	TGCGCCAGCAGCCGGGACACCTACGAGCAGTACTTC	CASSRDTYEQYF
NA	TRBV7-2	TRBJ1-5	TRBD1	TGTGCCAGCAGCCACGACAGGGGGCATCAGCCCCAGCATTTT	CASSHDRGHQPQHF
medium-sized	TRBV6-6	TRBJ2-1	TRBD2	TGTGCCAGCAGTTACTCGGGACTAGCGGGGGTATACAATGAGCAGTTCTTC	CASSYSGLAGVYNEQFF
many	TRBV25-1	TRBJ2-1	NA	TGTGCCAGCAGTGGGCTTGTGGATGAGCAGTTCTTC	CASSGLVDEQFF
NA	TRBV5-1	TRBJ2-5	TRBD1	TGCGCCAGCAGCTCCGGGACAGTCGATTCAGAGACCCAGTACTTC	CASSSGTVDSETQYF
NA	TRBV4-2	TRBJ2-7	TRBD1	TGTGCCAGCAGCCCTTCCGGGACAGGGGGCGAGCAGTACTTC	CASSPSGTGGEQYF
many	TRBV11-2	TRBJ2-1	TRBD1	TGTGCCAGCAGCTTGGGGGACAGTCTCGATGAGCAGTTCTTC	CASSLGDSLDEQFF
NA	TRBV19	TRBJ2-7	NA	TGTGCCAGTAGTATAGTCGGTACAAGGGAGCAGTACTTC	CASSIVGTREQYF
NA	TRBV29-1	TRBJ1-1	NA	TGCAGCGCAGACCAACAGGGCACTGAAGCTTTCTTT	CSADQQGTEAFF
many	TRBV20-1	TRBJ1-2	TRBD1	TGCAGTGCTAGAGATCTGATTTCGGGACAGGGTAATCGGGGCTACACCTTC	CSARDLISGQGNRGYTF
many	TRBV4-1	TRBJ1-1	NA	TGCGCCAGCAGCCAGGAAAACAGGGACCTTGAAGCTTTCTTT	CASSQENRDLEAFF
NA	TRBV5-1	TRBJ2-5	TRBD2	TGCGCCAGCAGCGTCGGGGGGGAAGAGACCCAGTACTTC	CASSVGGEETQYF
many	TRBV7-9	TRBJ2-3	TRBD2	TGTGCCAGCAGCCGCAGTCTAGCGGGGCGAACTGATACGCAGTATTTT	CASSRSLAGRTDTQYF
few	TRBV5-1	TRBJ2-5	TRBD2	TGCGCCAGCAGCAGGGGACTAGTCTTGGAGACCCAGTACTTC	CASSRGLVLETQYF
many	TRBV5-1	TRBJ2-5	NA	TGCGCCAGCAGCTTGGGAGTGGACCTGGCGGAGACCCAGTACTTC	CASSLGVDLAETQYF
medium-sized	TRBV18	TRBJ2-7	NA	TGTGCCAGCTCACCACCATGGGACTCCTACGAGCAGTACTTC	CASSPPWDSYEQYF
many	TRBV27	TRBJ1-2	NA	TGTGCCAGCAGTCTCAGGCAGGGACATAAGACGAACTATGGCTACACCTTC	CASSLRQGHKTNYGYTF
NA	TRBV6-6	TRBJ1-6	TRBD1	TGTGCCAGCAGTACGACAGGGGGCTTGGTTAGTTCACCCCTCCACTTT	CASSTTGGLVSSPLHF
many	TRBV18	TRBJ2-7	TRBD2	TGTGCCAGCTCAGCAAGCGGGGGTTTAGTCGAGCAGTACTTC	CASSASGGLVEQYF
NA	TRBV19	TRBJ1-5	TRBD1	TGTGCCACAACCGACAGGGGAGGGGGCAATCAGCCCCAGCATTTT	CATTDRGGGNQPQHF
many	TRBV29-1	TRBJ2-7	TRBD1	TGCAGCGCAACAGGGGTGAGCTCCTACGAGCAGTACTTC	CSATGVSSYEQYF
many	TRBV2	TRBJ2-2	TRBD2	TGTGCCAGCAGTGAAGCGGGAGGGTTCACCGGGGAGCTGTTTTTT	CASSEAGGFTGELFF
few	TRBV7-9	TRBJ1-2	NA	TGTGCCAGCAGCTTAGTTTCCACCAACTATGGCTACACCTTC	CASSLVSTNYGYTF
many	TRBV5-1	TRBJ2-1	TRBD2	TGCGCCAGCAGCCCTAGGACTAGCGGGGGCCGCTCCTACAATGAGCAGTTCTTC	CASSPRTSGGRSYNEQFF
many	TRBV7-2	TRBJ2-5	NA	TGTGCCAGCAGCTTATGGGGGGGCGGGGGAGAGACCCAGTACTTC	CASSLWGGGGETQYF
few	TRBV9	TRBJ1-2	NA	TGTGCCAGCAGCGGGGGCCTAGCGGGGGCTCCTACTAACTATGGCTACACCTTC	CASSGGLAGAPTNYGYTF
many	TRBV20-1	TRBJ2-5	NA	TGCAGTGCCGCGAGGGGGGCGAGGGAGACCCAGTACTTC	CSAARGARETQYF
many	TRBV12-3/TRBV12-4	TRBJ2-3	TRBD1	TGTGCCAGCAGCCCAGACAGGGGAGGCGATACGCAGTATTTT	CASSPDRGGDTQYF
many	TRBV4-2	TRBJ2-5	NA	TGTGCCAGCAGCCAAGTGTACGGCCAAGAGACCCAGTACTTC	CASSQVYGQETQYF
few	TRBV5-4	TRBJ1-1	NA	TGTGCCAGCAGCTTTGGGGACTACACTGAAGCTTTCTTT	CASSFGDYTEAFF
NA	TRBV5-4	TRBJ2-7	NA	TGTGCCAGCAGCTTCGGTTCTCTCTCCTACGAGCAGTACTTC	CASSFGSLSYEQYF
many	TRBV11-2	TRBJ2-5	NA	TGTGCCAGCAGCCCGAGCCAGGGTCCAGAGACCCAGTACTTC	CASSPSQGPETQYF
NA	TRBV7-8	TRBJ2-7	NA	TGTGCCAGCAGCTTAAGGTCACAGTTCCACGAGCAGTACTTC	CASSLRSQFHEQYF
few	TRBV6-5	TRBJ1-2	TRBD1	TGTGCCAGCAGCACCAGACAGGGAGTCTATGGCTACACCTTC	CASSTRQGVYGYTF
many	TRBV24-1	TRBJ2-4	NA	TGTGCCACCAGTGATTCCCGGGAGCCTGAAAACATTCAGTACTTC	CATSDSREPENIQYF
few	TRBV29-1	TRBJ2-3	NA	TGCAGCGTTTGTTCAGATACGCAGTATTTT	CSVCSDTQYF
few	TRBV7-2	TRBJ2-1	TRBD2	TGTGCCAGCAGCTTCCCCCGGCGGGCTAGCGGGGGTTATCCCTCCTACAATGAGCAGTTCTTC	CASSFPRRASGGYPSYNEQFF
many	TRBV4-1	TRBJ1-4	NA	TGCGCCAGCAGCCAGGTTTTCTCGGGGGCCGGGGAAAAACTGTTTTTT	CASSQVFSGAGEKLFF
many	TRBV25-1	TRBJ2-7	TRBD1	TGTGCCAGCAGTGAAAGGACAGGGGGGCAGTACTTC	CASSERTGGQYF
NA	TRBV15	TRBJ1-1	NA	TGTGCCACCAGCAGAGGAGATGTAGACAGATACACTGAAGCTTTCTTT	CATSRGDVDRYTEAFF
few	TRBV6-1	TRBJ2-4	TRBD1	TGTGCCAGCAGGACAGCCGGGACAGGGGGCCTAGCCAAAAACATTCAGTACTTC	CASRTAGTGGLAKNIQYF
many	TRBV6-6	TRBJ2-3	NA	TGTGCCAGCAGTGACCAGGCTAGGACCACAGATACGCAGTATTTT	CASSDQARTTDTQYF
many	TRBV6-5	TRBJ2-3	NA	TGTGCCAGCAGATTAACCTCTTGGGGGGCAGATACGCAGTATTTT	CASRLTSWGADTQYF
NA	TRBV5-1	TRBJ2-7	NA	TGCGCCAGCAGCTTGTACAGGGGGACTAACTACGAGCAGTACTTC	CASSLYRGTNYEQYF
NA	TRBV5-1	TRBJ2-3	TRBD2	TGCGCCAGCAGATTGACCGGGACTAGCGGGTTCACAGATACGCAGTATTTT	CASRLTGTSGFTDTQYF
few	TRBV20-1	TRBJ2-3	TRBD2	TGCAGTGCTAATCTAGCGGGATGGCCGTATTTT	CSANLAGWPYF
NA	TRBV29-1	TRBJ1-2	NA	TGCAGCGTTGAATCCAGGGACTATGGCTACACCTTC	CSVESRDYGYTF
many	TRBV7-3	TRBJ2-2	NA	TGTGCCAGCAGCTCACGGGGGAACACCGGGGAGCTGTTTTTT	CASSSRGNTGELFF
medium-sized	TRBV29-1	TRBJ2-1	TRBD2	TGCAGCGTTGACGGCCTGATGGCGGGGGGCCTAGAAAGCTCCTACAATGAGCAGTTCTTC	CSVDGLMAGGLESSYNEQFF
NA	TRBV11-1	TRBJ1-2	TRBD1	TGTGCCAGCAGCTTCGAAGGGACAGGGCACTATGGCTACACCTTC	CASSFEGTGHYGYTF
NA	TRBV2	TRBJ2-7	TRBD1	TGTGCCAGCAGTTGGACAGGGTTCGAGCAGTACTTC	CASSWTGFEQYF
many	TRBV2	TRBJ2-2	NA	TGTGCCAGCAGCGTCGACCCGGGACCTAGAGGCGGGGAGCTGTTTTTT	CASSVDPGPRGGELFF
medium-sized	TRBV6-2/TRBV6-3	TRBJ2-6	NA	TGTGCCAGCACCCCCACAGGGACTGGGGCCAACGTCCTGACTTTC	CASTPTGTGANVLTF
many	TRBV28	TRBJ1-2	TRBD1	TGTGCCAGCAGTTTTGGGAGGGGGCAGGGTGGCTACACCTTC	CASSFGRGQGGYTF
many	TRBV28	TRBJ2-2	TRBD2	TGTGCCAGTAGCGAGACGGGGGGGCCCCCCGGGGAGCTGTTTTTT	CASSETGGPPGELFF